These T cell receptor beta chains were read from a single sample in a study of breast tumors, draining lymph nodes, adjacent tissues. TCRdb recomputed calls from the multiplex PCR reads with MiXCR, one row per CDR3 protein. The repertoire holds 180,000 or so distinct CDR3 sequences, with approximately 33% as singletons. The sequenced sample consisted of axillary lymph node tissue. The origin of the receptors is a female donor with breast cancer. Some clones in this sample may be carry-over from other donors' samples. Both conserved end residues are part of each CDR3. A D gene is named only where the DNA matches it firmly. A row's size may be missing; if present it is once, few, many or a size class.

NA	TRBV7-2	many	TRBJ2-5	13	CASSLDGQETQYF	TGTGCCAGCAGCTTGGACGGCCAAGAGACCCAGTACTTC
NA	TRBV7-7	NA	TRBJ1-1	13	CASSLSRATEAFF	TGTGCTAGCAGCTTAAGTCGGGCCACTGAAGCTTTCTTT
NA	TRBV12-3/TRBV12-4	many	TRBJ1-3	15	CASRTILGAGNTIYF	TGTGCCAGCAGGACGATTCTTGGCGCTGGAAACACCATATATTTT
NA	TRBV29-1	many	TRBJ2-3	15	CSVEDWVGGRNTQYF	TGCAGCGTTGAAGATTGGGTGGGTGGTCGGAATACGCAGTATTTT
TRBD2	TRBV7-8	many	TRBJ2-2	15	CASSRGRAGAKELFF	TGTGCCAGCAGCAGGGGTAGAGCGGGAGCGAAAGAGCTGTTTTTT
NA	TRBV12-3/TRBV12-4	many	TRBJ1-5	14	CASTSLGGGQPQHF	TGTGCCAGCACGTCGCTAGGGGGAGGTCAGCCCCAGCATTTT
TRBD1	TRBV7-9	many	TRBJ1-2	14	CASSLVGQVYGYTF	TGTGCCAGCAGCCTTGTAGGACAGGTCTATGGCTACACCTTC
TRBD2	TRBV9	NA	TRBJ2-1	17	CASSVAPTSGYPPPEFF	TGTGCCAGCAGCGTAGCCCCGACTAGCGGGTACCCACCCCCGGAGTTCTTC
NA	TRBV24-1	few	TRBJ2-7	13	CATSDLAGNEQYF	TGTGCCACCAGTGATTTGGCGGGGAACGAGCAGTACTTC
TRBD1	TRBV5-1	NA	TRBJ2-5	14	CASSPGQPKDTQYF	TGCGCCAGCAGTCCGGGACAGCCAAAAGACACCCAGTACTTC
TRBD2	TRBV20-1	NA	TRBJ2-7	16	CSARELKTSGTYEQYF	TGCAGTGCTAGAGAATTAAAGACTAGCGGGACCTACGAGCAGTACTTC
NA	TRBV6-2/TRBV6-3	many	TRBJ2-7	13	CASSYAGPYEQYF	TGTGCCAGCAGTTACGCAGGGCCCTACGAGCAGTACTTC
NA	TRBV18	few	TRBJ1-1	14	CASSPGQRDTEAFF	TGTGCCAGCTCACCCGGACAGAGGGACACTGAAGCTTTCTTT
TRBD2	TRBV7-9	NA	TRBJ2-5	14	CASSLGTGGETRYF	TGTGCCAGCAGCCTAGGGACGGGGGGGGAGACCCGGTACTTC
NA	TRBV19	many	TRBJ1-5	13	CASSISGNQPQHF	TGTGCCAGTAGTATAAGTGGAAATCAGCCCCAGCATTTT
NA	TRBV28	NA	TRBJ2-3	12	CASCRALDTQYF	TGTGCCAGCTGTCGAGCCCTAGATACGCAGTATTTT
NA	TRBV11-1	NA	TRBJ2-3	15	CASSPAGTPTDTQYF	TGTGCCAGCAGCCCAGCTGGGACCCCCACAGATACGCAGTATTTT
NA	TRBV4-1	many	TRBJ2-2	18	CASSQDLPRPSNTGELFF	TGCGCCAGCAGCCAAGATCTTCCCCGGCCCTCGAACACCGGGGAGCTGTTTTTT
NA	TRBV28	few	TRBJ1-2	13	CVSAEGPNYGYTF	TGTGTCTCAGCTGAGGGACCTAACTATGGCTACACCTTC
NA	TRBV4-1	many	TRBJ2-2	16	CASSLKRAGADGELFF	TGCGCCAGCAGCCTAAAGAGGGCAGGGGCTGACGGGGAGCTGTTTTTT
NA	TRBV20-1	NA	TRBJ2-5	14	CSARGSEGEETQYF	TGCAGTGCTAGGGGGTCAGAGGGCGAAGAGACCCAGTACTTC
TRBD1	TRBV20-1	NA	TRBJ1-5	15	CSARGGKGVGQPQHF	TGCAGTGCTCGAGGGGGCAAGGGGGTTGGCCAGCCCCAGCATTTT
TRBD2	TRBV6-2/TRBV6-3	many	TRBJ2-1	12	CASRPTSGSIVF	TGTGCCAGCAGACCTACTAGCGGGAGTATAGTCTTC
TRBD2	TRBV2	NA	TRBJ2-5	12	CSGRGAQETQYF	TGTTCCGGGCGGGGGGCCCAAGAGACCCAGTACTTC
NA	TRBV7-2	many	TRBJ2-5	13	CASSPSKGETQYF	TGTGCCAGCAGTCCCTCGAAAGGGGAGACCCAGTACTTC
NA	TRBV15	many	TRBJ2-5	15	CATSRDPSRVETQYF	TGTGCCACCAGCAGAGATCCGTCGAGGGTGGAGACCCAGTACTTC
NA	TRBV10-3	many	TRBJ1-2	14	CAISELGAGYGYTF	TGTGCCATCAGTGAGCTTGGTGCGGGCTATGGCTACACCTTC
TRBD1	TRBV3-1	many	TRBJ1-6	16	CASSQVRTGYNSPLHF	TGTGCCAGCAGCCAAGTCCGGACAGGCTATAATTCACCCCTCCACTTT
NA	TRBV6-1	many	TRBJ2-7	13	CASSHKSRYEQYF	TGTGCCAGCAGCCACAAGAGTCGATACGAGCAGTACTTC
NA	TRBV19	many	TRBJ2-5	13	CASSTDFQETQYF	TGTGCCAGTAGTACGGACTTCCAAGAGACCCAGTACTTC
NA	TRBV19	many	TRBJ1-5	17	CASSIKGEGVYSQPQHF	TGTGCCAGTAGTATTAAGGGGGAGGGAGTGTACAGTCAGCCCCAGCATTTT
NA	TRBV20-1	many	TRBJ2-1	16	CSARGRSGALYNEQFF	TGCAGTGCTAGAGGCCGTTCAGGGGCCCTCTACAATGAGCAGTTCTTC
NA	TRBV2	many	TRBJ1-5	13	CASSGREGQPQHF	TGTGCCAGCAGTGGCAGGGAGGGTCAGCCCCAGCATTTT
TRBD2	TRBV6-5	many	TRBJ2-7	14	CASSYGTSGSEQYF	TGTGCCAGCAGTTACGGGACTAGCGGGAGCGAGCAGTACTTC
NA	TRBV19	many	TRBJ1-5	17	CASSIDQGAGRKEPQHF	TGTGCCAGTAGTATAGATCAAGGGGCTGGGCGGAAGGAGCCCCAGCATTTT
NA	TRBV20-1	many	TRBJ2-3	15	CSARDGGTLTDTQYF	TGCAGTGCTAGAGATGGCGGGACCCTCACAGATACGCAGTATTTT
TRBD1	TRBV30	NA	TRBJ1-2	14	CAWSVTRTGFGYTF	TGTGCCTGGAGTGTTACCCGGACAGGGTTTGGCTACACCTTC
TRBD2	TRBV7-3	many	TRBJ2-1	15	CASSLIAGGSNEQFF	TGTGCCAGCAGCCTAATAGCGGGAGGGAGCAATGAGCAGTTCTTC
NA	TRBV19	many	TRBJ2-2	12	CASSRQAGELFF	TGTGCCAGTAGTAGACAGGCCGGGGAGCTGTTTTTT
TRBD1	TRBV2	NA	TRBJ2-1	16	CASSESGTGPYNEQFF	TGTGCCAGCAGTGAATCGGGGACAGGGCCGTACAATGAGCAGTTCTTC
TRBD1	TRBV3-1	NA	TRBJ1-2	14	CASSPDRGRGGYTF	TGTGCCAGCAGCCCAGACAGGGGGCGGGGTGGCTACACCTTC
NA	TRBV2	NA	TRBJ1-4	15	CASSSGVGDNEKLFF	TGTGCCAGCTCGTCAGGTGTGGGCGACAATGAAAAACTGTTTTTT
TRBD2	TRBV3-1	few	TRBJ2-7	17	CASSQESGGAQSYEQYF	TGTGCCAGCAGCCAAGAAAGCGGGGGGGCCCAATCCTACGAGCAGTACTTC
NA	TRBV18	few	TRBJ2-1	16	CASSPLGGGGNNEQFF	TGTGCCAGCTCACCACTAGGGGGAGGAGGAAACAATGAGCAGTTCTTC
NA	TRBV12-3/TRBV12-4	many	TRBJ1-4	13	CASSLAARGKLFF	TGTGCCAGCAGCCTGGCGGCCCGGGGAAAACTGTTTTTT
TRBD2	TRBV6-1	NA	TRBJ2-3	17	CASSHSNQRGSTDTQYF	TGTGCCAGCAGTCACTCAAACCAGCGGGGCAGCACAGATACGCAGTATTTT
TRBD1	TRBV4-1	many	TRBJ2-1	16	CASSQDWTGSYNEQFF	TGCGCCAGCAGCCAAGATTGGACAGGGTCCTACAATGAGCAGTTCTTC
TRBD1	TRBV29-1	many	TRBJ1-2	13	CSVEGDRGDGYTF	TGCAGCGTTGAAGGGGACAGGGGGGATGGCTACACCTTC
TRBD1	TRBV19	many	TRBJ2-7	14	CASSPTGAGYEQYF	TGTGCCAGTAGCCCCACAGGGGCAGGGTACGAGCAGTACTTC
NA	TRBV6-1	few	TRBJ1-2	13	CASSHRGSHGYTF	TGTGCCAGCAGTCATCGGGGGTCTCACGGCTACACCTTC
NA	TRBV12-3/TRBV12-4	NA	TRBJ2-1	15	CASRAGDSAYNEQFF	TGTGCCAGCAGAGCGGGGGACAGCGCCTACAATGAGCAGTTCTTC